This passage covers 13 T cell receptor beta chains from one sample sequenced in a study of PD-1 blockade in classical Hodgkin lymphoma (dated by TCRdb to about 2020). Sample time point, as interpreted from the label and publication: cycle 2 day 1 (C2D1) of nivolumab. Relapse after autologous stem cell transplantation had occurred in all trial patients, and cohorts A, B and C were distinguished by prior brentuximab vedotin exposure. Library preparation used the immunoSEQ multiplex PCR assay. TCRdb took over this immuneACCESS table, retaining in-frame rearrangements with V and J assigned. Such tables are incomplete; in checked studies, under half of the missing clones stem from an unresolved V gene, and the remainder is unexplained. For this sample there are about 94,000 clones; about 91% appear just once. The top ten hold roughly a tenth of the sample. The material was peripheral blood mononuclear cells (PBMCs), obtained before the second cycle of nivolumab. The receptors shown here come from a human donor with classical Hodgkin lymphoma.

This chain connects TRBV28 to TRBJ1-5, with a possible D match to TRBD1 (6 bases). Trimming took 3 bases from V and 7 from J, leaving 13 bases between them. Germline V gene sequence: CDR1 MDHEN, CDR2 SYDVKM. This CDR3 contains 14 residues. The CDR3 sequence: CASSFGGLGQPQHF. In DNA form, the CDR3 reads TGTGCCAGCAGTTTTGGGGGGCTCGGGCAGCCCCAGCATTTT.

V gene TRBV11-2 combines with J gene TRBJ2-2; 9 bases are a match to TRBD1. Germline V gene data show CDR1 as SGHAT and CDR2 as FQNNGV. V gave up 5 bases and J gave up 9 bases; unmatched junction bases: 10. CDR3 length equals 15 residues. CDR3 in DNA: TGTGCCAGCAGCATCCGACAGGGGGAGGGCCGGGAGCTGTTTTTT. It is translated as CASSIRQGEGRELFF.

This chain links TRBV11-2 with TRBJ2-7, with 7 bases matching TRBD1. Germline V gives CDR1 SGHAT, CDR2 FQNNGV. V trimming: 3 bases; J trimming: 0 bases; junction bases outside the gene matches: 5. This CDR3 contains 15 residues. DNA of the CDR3: TGTGCCAGCAGCTTGGGTGGGACAGACTCCTACGAGCAGTACTTC. Protein product: CASSLGGTDSYEQYF.

The rearrangement links TRBV7-2 to TRBJ2-7, with D perhaps TRBD1 (5 bases). Trimming removed 1 base from V and 9 bases from J, with 19 bases in between. Germline values: CDR1 SGHTA, CDR2 FQGNSA. The CDR3 covers 15 residues. The CDR3 here is CASSLEGASPNRQYF. CDR3 nucleotides: TGTGCCAGCAGCTTAGAAGGGGCTTCCCCAAACCGGCAGTACTTC. The full variable domain, with the rest looked up from reference TRBV7-2 and TRBJ2-7, is GAGVSQSPSNKVTEKGKDVELRCDPISGHTALYWYRQSLGQGLEFLIYFQGNSAPDKSGLPSDRFSAERTGGSVSTLTIQRTQQEDSAVYLCASSLEGASPNRQYFGPGTRLTVT.

The V call is TRBV6-1, the J call TRBJ1-5; D might be TRBD1 (6 bases). The V and J ends lost 6 bases and 10 bases respectively, with 13 bases between them. The CDR3 is made up of 12 amino acids. Per germline, CDR1 MNHNS and CDR2 SASEGT. The CDR3 loop reads CASRKNREPQHF. CDR3 in DNA: TGTGCCAGCAGGAAAAACAGGGAACCCCAGCATTTT.

This sequence joins TRBV4-1 and TRBJ1-5, with D uncertain. Trimming cost V 2 bases and J 7 bases, with 12 bases left between them. From germline, CDR1 is MGHRA and CDR2 YSYEKL. The length of the CDR3 is 14 residues. As DNA, the CDR3 is TGCGCCAGCAGCCAAATGAGGGAAGGGCAGCCCCAGCATTTT. Protein product: CASSQMREGQPQHF.

The chain combines TRBV28 with TRBJ1-2; D unresolved. The germline V gene has CDR1 MDHEN and CDR2 SYDVKM. The CDR3 extends over 15 amino acids. Trimming shortened V by 2 bases and J by 5 bases, and 15 bases separated the two germline ends. CDR3: CASSLMYTGKYGYTF. As DNA, the CDR3 is TGTGCCAGCAGTTTAATGTACACCGGAAAGTATGGCTACACCTTC.

The J gene is TRBJ2-3, the V gene TRBV28, with 11 bases that match TRBD2. V lost 7 bases, J lost 10 bases, and 10 bases stayed unmatched. Germline CDR1 MDHEN, CDR2 SYDVKM. The CDR3 length is 14 residues. The CDR3 reads CASNIAGGHGAQYF. The CDR3 DNA is TGTGCCAGCAATATAGCGGGGGGGCACGGAGCGCAGTATTTT.

The chain is built from TRBV5-1 and TRBJ2-1; 13 bases agree with TRBD2. CDR3 length equals 22 residues. J was trimmed by 4 bases and V by 5 bases; bases with no gene match: 24. From germline, CDR1 is SGHRS and CDR2 YFSETQ. The CDR3 DNA follows: TGCGCCAGCAGGACTACTGACAGGGGAGGACTAGCGGGAGAAAGACGGTACAATGAGCAGTTCTTC. Translating gives CASRTTDRGGLAGERRYNEQFF. The full variable domain, rest sourced from reference TRBV5-1 and TRBJ2-1, is KAGVTQTPRYLIKTRGQQVTLSCSPISGHRSVSWYQQTPGQGLQFLFEYFSETQRNKGNFPGRFSGRQFSNSRSEMNVSTLELGDSALYLCASRTTDRGGLAGERRYNEQFFGPGTRLTVL.

The V and J genes are TRBV7-2 and TRBJ2-7; maybe TRBD2 (6 bases). The germline gives CDR1 SGHTA, CDR2 FQGNSA. CDR3 length equals 13 residues. V was shortened by 5 bases and J by 4 bases, with 12 bases between the two germline ends. For the CDR3, the DNA is TGTGCCAGCAGCCGGGGGATGGAGTACGAGCAGTACTTC. This sequence encodes CASSRGMEYEQYF.

The V and J genes are TRBV7-8 and TRBJ2-2; D may be TRBD2 (5 bases). Germline CDR1 is SGHVS and CDR2 is FQNEAQ. CDR3 length: 13 amino acids. Trimming stripped 1 base from V and 7 bases from J, with 7 bases between. CDR3 nucleotide sequence: TGTGCCAGCAGCTTAGGACGGGACGGGGAGCTGTTTTTT. Translating it yields CASSLGRDGELFF.

This clone came up a few times. The chain has TRBV5-4 and TRBJ2-4; 7 bases are shared with TRBD2. CDR3 size: 16 residues. Germline-derived CDR1 and CDR2 are SGHNT and YYREEE (reference sequence). With 0 bases clipped from V and 7 bases from J, the junction kept 10 bases outside the gene matches. The CDR3 DNA follows: TGTGCCAGCAGCTTGGCCGGGACTACTCAAACCAACATTCAGTACTTC. Amino acid sequence: CASSLAGTTQTNIQYF.

This clone was detected only once. The chain recombines TRBV6-1 with TRBJ1-1; D remains ambiguous. This CDR3 comprises 14 residues. Between the trimmed V and J ends, which lost 1 base and 3 bases, there was a span of 9 bases. Germline V gives CDR1 MNHNS, CDR2 SASEGT. As DNA, the CDR3 is TGTGCCAGCAGTGAAGAGGGAGAATACACTGAAGCTTTCTTT. Translated: CASSEEGEYTEAFF.